The sequence of this T cell receptor (beta chain) was determined in a study of blood T cell repertoires in COVID-19. For the study at large: The United States, Italy and Spain were the sources of the acute and convalescent COVID-19 samples. In each case, the material was cDNA or gDNA derived from T cells, B-cell-depleted T cells, or PBMCs.

In the original workflow: Cell counts per sample came from amplifying reference gene primers. Profiled with immunoSEQ multiplex PCR; TCRdb holds only in-frame clones, not every one. D and trimming were read from the DNA, whereas the V and J calls and clone size are those reported in that table. The sample contains 200,000 to 300,000 clones, 84% of which appear only once. The length of the CDR3 is 15 residues. Germline CDR1 reads SGHRS; CDR2 reads YFSETQ. J gave up 5 bases and V 2 bases, and 9 bases lay outside the gene matches. V usage is TRBV5-1 and J usage is TRBJ2-7; 8 bases align to TRBD1. The receptor comes from a woman aged 35 to 49 who had recovered from COVID-19. The sample consisted of peripheral blood. The CDR3 DNA follows: TGCGCCAGCAGCTTAAGGGCAGGGACAGGACACGAGCAGTACTTC. The encoded protein is CASSLRAGTGHEQYF.